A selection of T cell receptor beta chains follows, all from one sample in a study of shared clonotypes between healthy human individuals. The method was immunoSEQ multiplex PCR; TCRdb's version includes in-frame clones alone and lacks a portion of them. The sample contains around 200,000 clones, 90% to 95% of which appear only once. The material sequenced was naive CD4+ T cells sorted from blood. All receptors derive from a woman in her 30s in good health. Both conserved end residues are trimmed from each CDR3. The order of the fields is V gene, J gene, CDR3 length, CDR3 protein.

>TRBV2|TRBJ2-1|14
ASSEALGSSYNEQF
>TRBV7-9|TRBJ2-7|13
ASSPPEGVRGEQY
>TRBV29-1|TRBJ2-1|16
SVPGLAGGLSSYNEQF
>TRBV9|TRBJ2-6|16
ASSVRTGKYSGANVLT
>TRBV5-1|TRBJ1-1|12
ASSLADGGTEAF
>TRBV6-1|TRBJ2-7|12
ASSQRESSYEQY
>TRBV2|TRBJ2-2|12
ASSEERHTGELF
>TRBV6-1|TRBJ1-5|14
ASSDLAGGGSQPQH
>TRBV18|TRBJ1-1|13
ASSPQTGTNTEAF
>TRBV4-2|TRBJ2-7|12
ASSQWASGYEQY
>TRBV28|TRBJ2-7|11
ASSLSKVREQY
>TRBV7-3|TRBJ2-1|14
ASSLAGGMAYNEQF
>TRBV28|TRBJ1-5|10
ASSNSARSQH
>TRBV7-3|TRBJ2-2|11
ASSLLNTGELF